This T cell receptor (beta chain) originates from a study of T cell responses to AZD1222 COVID-19 vaccine. TCRdb keeps only in-frame clones here, not all; method: immunoSEQ multiplex PCR. The sample holds about 97,000 clones; roughly 88% are singletons and the top ten take 2.8%. This TCR came from an adult in good health. Sample: peripheral blood, taken on day 0 of AZD1222 vaccination.

The CDR3 sequence: CASSTPGQNTEAFF. The CDR3 DNA follows: TGTGCCAGCAGTACCCCTGGACAGAACACTGAAGCTTTCTTT. The genes are TRBV28 and TRBJ1-1; possibly TRBD1 for D (5 bases). Germline V gives CDR1 MDHEN, CDR2 SYDVKM. This CDR3 comprises 14 residues. V lost 5 bases to trimming and J lost 1 base, with 11 bases between them.